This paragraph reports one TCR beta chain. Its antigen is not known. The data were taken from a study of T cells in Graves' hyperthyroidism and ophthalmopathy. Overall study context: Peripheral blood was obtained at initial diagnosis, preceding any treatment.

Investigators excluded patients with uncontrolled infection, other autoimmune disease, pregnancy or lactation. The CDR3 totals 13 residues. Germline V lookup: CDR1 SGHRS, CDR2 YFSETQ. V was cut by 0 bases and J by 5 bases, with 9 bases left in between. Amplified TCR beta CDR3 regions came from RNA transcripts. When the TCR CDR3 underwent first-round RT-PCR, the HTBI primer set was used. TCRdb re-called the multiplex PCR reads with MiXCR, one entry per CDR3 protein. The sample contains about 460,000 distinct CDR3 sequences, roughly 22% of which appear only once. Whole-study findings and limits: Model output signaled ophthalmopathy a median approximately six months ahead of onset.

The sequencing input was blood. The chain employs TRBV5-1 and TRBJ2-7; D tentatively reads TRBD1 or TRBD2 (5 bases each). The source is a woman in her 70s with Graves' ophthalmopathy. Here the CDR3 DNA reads TGCGCCAGCAGCTTGGCTCGGGGCCACGAGCAGTACTTC. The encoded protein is CASSLARGHEQYF. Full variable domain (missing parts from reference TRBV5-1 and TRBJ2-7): KAGVTQTPRYLIKTRGQQVTLSCSPISGHRSVSWYQQTPGQGLQFLFEYFSETQRNKGNFPGRFSGRQFSNSRSEMNVSTLELGDSALYLCASSLARGHEQYFGPGTRLTVT.